This T cell receptor beta chain was retrieved from a study of Graves' ophthalmopathy and Graves' hyperthyroidism. Whole-study findings and limits: Blood contained most expanded thyroid clonotypes exceeding 0.001 frequency.

Investigators amplified TCR beta CDR3 regions from RNA transcripts. Following a first-round RT-PCR that used HTBI primers, a second-round multiplex PCR was carried out. TCRdb reanalysed the multiplex PCR reads using MiXCR and keeps one entry per CDR3 protein. The sample holds 450,000 or so distinct CDR3 sequences, 13% to 15% seen once. This clonotype showed up many times. As yet, its antigen is unknown. The CDR3 length is 13 residues. J gave up 8 bases and V 5 bases, and 7 bases lay outside the gene matches. In germline, CDR1 is SGHVS, CDR2 FQNEAQ. Uncontrolled infections, other autoimmune diseases, pregnancy or lactation barred patients from enrollment.

V usage is TRBV7-8 and J usage is TRBJ1-2; 8 bases align to TRBD1. The receptor was isolated from a woman in her 30s with Graves' ophthalmopathy. Input material: blood. The CDR3 sequence is CASSPRTGRGYTF. The CDR3 DNA reads as TGTGCCAGCAGCCCTCGGACAGGGAGAGGCTACACCTTC.